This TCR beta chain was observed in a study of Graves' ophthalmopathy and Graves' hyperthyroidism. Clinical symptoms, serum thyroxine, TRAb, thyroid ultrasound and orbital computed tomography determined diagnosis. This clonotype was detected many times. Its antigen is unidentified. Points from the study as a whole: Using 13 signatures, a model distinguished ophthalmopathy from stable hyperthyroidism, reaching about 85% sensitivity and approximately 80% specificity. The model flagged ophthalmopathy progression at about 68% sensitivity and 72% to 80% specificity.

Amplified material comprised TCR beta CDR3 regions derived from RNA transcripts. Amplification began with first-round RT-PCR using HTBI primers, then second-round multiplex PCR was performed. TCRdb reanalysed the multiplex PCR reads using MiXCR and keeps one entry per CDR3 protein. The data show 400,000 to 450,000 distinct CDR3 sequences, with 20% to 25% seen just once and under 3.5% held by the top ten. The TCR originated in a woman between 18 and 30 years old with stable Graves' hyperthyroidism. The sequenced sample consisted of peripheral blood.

The CDR3 protein is CASSYSGTGNGEQYF. CDR3 nucleotide sequence: TGTGCCAGCAGTTACTCTGGGACAGGGAATGGCGAGCAGTACTTC. The chain joins TRBV6-5 to TRBJ2-7; TRBD1 agrees at 9 bases. V lost 0 bases, J lost 6 bases, and 6 bases stayed unmatched. This CDR3 spans 15 amino acids. Germline loops: CDR1 MNHEY, CDR2 SVGAGI.